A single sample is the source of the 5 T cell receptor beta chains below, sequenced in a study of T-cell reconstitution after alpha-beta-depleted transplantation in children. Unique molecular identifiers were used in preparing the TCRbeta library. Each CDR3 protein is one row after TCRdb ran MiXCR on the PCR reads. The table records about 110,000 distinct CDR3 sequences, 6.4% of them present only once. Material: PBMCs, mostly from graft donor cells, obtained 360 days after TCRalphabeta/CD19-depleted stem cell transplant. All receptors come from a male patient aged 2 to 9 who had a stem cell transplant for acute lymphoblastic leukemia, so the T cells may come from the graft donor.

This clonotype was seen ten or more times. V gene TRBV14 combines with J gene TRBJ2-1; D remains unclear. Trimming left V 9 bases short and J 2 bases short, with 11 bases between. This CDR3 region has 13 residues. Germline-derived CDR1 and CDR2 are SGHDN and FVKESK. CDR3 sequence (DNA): TGTGCCAGTGGGGTTAGCCCCTACAATGAGCAGTTCTTC. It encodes CASGVSPYNEQFF.

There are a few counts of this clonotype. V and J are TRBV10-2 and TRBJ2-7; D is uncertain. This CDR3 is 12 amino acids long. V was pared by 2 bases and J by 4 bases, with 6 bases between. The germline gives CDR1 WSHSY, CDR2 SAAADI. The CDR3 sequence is CASSEPQYEQYF. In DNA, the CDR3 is TGCGCCAGCAGTGAGCCCCAGTACGAGCAGTACTTC.

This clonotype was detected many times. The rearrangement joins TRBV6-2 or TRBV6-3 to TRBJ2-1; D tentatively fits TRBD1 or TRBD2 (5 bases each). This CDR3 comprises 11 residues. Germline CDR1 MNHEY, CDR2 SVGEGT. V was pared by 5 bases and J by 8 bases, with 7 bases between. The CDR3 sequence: CASSGTYEQFF. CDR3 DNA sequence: TGTGCCAGCAGTGGGACCTATGAGCAGTTCTTC.

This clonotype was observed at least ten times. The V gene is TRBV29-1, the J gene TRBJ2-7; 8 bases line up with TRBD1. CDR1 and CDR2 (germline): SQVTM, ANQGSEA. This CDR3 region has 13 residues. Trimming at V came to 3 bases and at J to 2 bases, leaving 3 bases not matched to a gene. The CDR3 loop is CSVEGQVPYEQYF. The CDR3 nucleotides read TGCAGCGTTGAGGGACAGGTACCCTACGAGCAGTACTTC.

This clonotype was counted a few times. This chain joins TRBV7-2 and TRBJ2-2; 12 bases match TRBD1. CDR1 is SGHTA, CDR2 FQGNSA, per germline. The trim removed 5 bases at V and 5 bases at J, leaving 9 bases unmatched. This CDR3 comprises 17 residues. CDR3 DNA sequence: TGTGCCAGCAGCCCCGGGACAGGGGGCGCGATTACCGGGGAGCTGTTTTTT. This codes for CASSPGTGGAITGELFF.